The 18 T cell receptor beta chains reported below all come from one sample, sequenced in a study of blood T cells in healthy people across ages. Through a sample-barcoded 5' primer and a J-beta primer mix, a second PCR was run for roughly 6 to 11 cycles. TCRdb independently ran MiXCR on the 5' RACE reads; one entry per CDR3 protein. The table lists about 720,000 distinct CDR3 sequences, 20% to 25% of them singletons. Sequences were obtained from blood. The source of these receptors is an older man in good health.

The rearrangement joins TRBV20-1 to TRBJ1-1; D possibly corresponds to TRBD1 (6 bases). CDR1 and CDR2 from the germline V gene are DFQATT and SNEGSKA (reference sequence). V dropped 0 bases and J dropped 1 base, with 21 bases sitting between them. The CDR3 sequence is 18 residues long. CDR3 DNA sequence: TGCAGTGCTAGAGACCCCTTGGGGGGGGGGCGCTCGAACACTGAAGCTTTCTTT. It yields the protein CSARDPLGGGRSNTEAFF.

The chain combines TRBV12-3 or TRBV12-4 with TRBJ1-4; D remains unclear. This CDR3 is built from 13 residues. V lost 3 bases to trimming and J lost 5 bases, with 7 bases between them. CDR3 residues: CASSFWSNEKLFF. The CDR3 DNA reads as TGTGCCAGCAGTTTCTGGTCCAATGAAAAACTGTTTTTT.

On this clonotype itself: Just one base apart from a much larger clone, this may be a read error. The chain recombines TRBV6-1 with TRBJ2-7; no clear D gene. This CDR3 spans 14 amino acids. Germline V lookup: CDR1 MNHNS, CDR2 SASEGT. CDR3 residues: CASSEAVRTYERYF. In DNA, the CDR3 is TGTGCCAGCAGTGAGGCAGTCAGAACCTACGAGCGGTACTTC.

In its sample, this clonotype was seen a few times. The chain is built from TRBV29-1 and TRBJ2-7, with D possibly TRBD1 on 6 matching bases. The CDR3 covers 13 residues. Germline V gives CDR1 SQVTM, CDR2 ANQGSEA. V was cut by 5 bases and J by 0 bases, with 11 bases left in between. The CDR3 bases are TGCAGCGTTACCGGGACAACCTCCTACGAGCAGTACTTC. Protein: CSVTGTTSYEQYF.

The chain joins TRBV19 to TRBJ2-3; 9 bases align to TRBD2. J lost 0 bases, V lost 6 bases, and 10 bases had no gene match. The CDR3 has 17 residues. Looked up from germline, CDR1 is LNHDA and CDR2 is SQIVND (reference sequence). The CDR3: CASRKLAGPTSTDTQYF. As DNA, the CDR3 is TGTGCCAGTAGGAAACTAGCGGGCCCTACCAGCACAGATACGCAGTATTTT.

In its sample, this clonotype was seen a few times. The chain has TRBV4-1 and TRBJ1-1, with 9 bases fitting TRBD1. V lost 3 bases to trimming and J lost 0 bases; unmatched junction nucleotides: 5. The CDR3 consists of 16 residues. Germline V CDR1 and CDR2: MGHRA, YSYEKL. In nucleotides, the CDR3 is TGCGCCAGCAGCCACATGGACAGGGGCATGAACACTGAAGCTTTCTTT. Translation gives CASSHMDRGMNTEAFF.

This clonotype has ten or more counts. The chain carries TRBV12-3 or TRBV12-4 and TRBJ1-2, with D possibly being TRBD1 (5 bases). The ends were cut back, 2 bases at V and 6 bases at J, with 16 bases in the middle. CDR3 length: 15 residues. CDR3 nucleotide sequence: TGTGCCAGCAGTTTACAGGGAGGATTTGGGGATGGCTACACCTTC. Amino acid sequence: CASSLQGGFGDGYTF.

This clonotype was found a few times. The chain has TRBV11-3 and TRBJ1-2; 9 nucleotides agree with TRBD1. Unmatched junction bases numbered 14, after V lost 5 bases and J lost 4 bases. Germline assignment: CDR1 SGHNT and CDR2 YENEEA. The CDR3 runs to 17 residues. Here the CDR3 reads CASSGRLPGQGSYGYTF. The DNA of the CDR3 is TGTGCCAGCAGCGGGCGTTTACCGGGACAGGGAAGCTATGGCTACACCTTC.

This clonotype was found a few times. Relative to the germline gene, one junction end is altered; a read error may explain this. This chain links TRBV14 with TRBJ2-5, with D possibly TRBD2 on 5 matching bases. Germline V gene sequence: CDR1 SGHDN, CDR2 FVKESK. The CDR3 contains 13 residues. CDR3 loop: CASSQERQETQYF. In DNA form, the CDR3 reads TGTGCCAGCAGTCAAGAGCGGCAAGAGACCCAGTACTTC.

The chain couples TRBV4-1 to TRBJ2-1; TRBD2 matches at 8 bases. The CDR3 is 17 amino acids. CDR1 and CDR2 (germline): MGHRA, YSYEKL. Trimming removed 0 bases from V and 2 bases from J; junction bases left unmatched: 6. CDR3 DNA: TGCGCCAGCAGCCAAGAACGGCGGGGGGCCCCCTACAATGAGCAGTTCTTC. This codes for CASSQERRGAPYNEQFF.

In this sample, this clonotype turned up many times. The rearrangement uses TRBV14 and TRBJ1-2; D may be TRBD1 (6 bases). Germline loops: CDR1 SGHDN, CDR2 FVKESK. Trimming left V 0 bases short and J 2 bases short, with 25 bases between. CDR3 length: 20 amino acids. The CDR3 spells CASSQDKLYRQDNFNYGYTF. DNA for the CDR3: TGTGCCAGCAGCCAAGATAAGTTATATAGACAGGACAACTTCAACTATGGCTACACCTTC.

The chain employs TRBV12-3 or TRBV12-4 and TRBJ2-3; no reliable D call. The ends were cut back, 5 bases at V and 4 bases at J, with 28 bases in the middle. The CDR3 length is 19 residues. CDR3 protein: CASSPGPVSVVGIADTQYF. The CDR3, as DNA: TGTGCCAGCAGTCCCGGCCCCGTTTCGGTCGTGGGGATCGCAGATACGCAGTATTTT.

This clonotype was observed a few times. V and J are TRBV11-3 and TRBJ1-1, with unresolved D. The V end lost 0 bases, the J end lost 8 bases, and 13 bases lay between the germline ends. Germline V CDR1 and CDR2: SGHNT, YENEEA. This CDR3 region has 14 residues. In nucleotides, the CDR3 is TGTGCCAGCAGCTTAGATTCTTGGGGAGGGGAAGCTTTCTTT. It yields the protein CASSLDSWGGEAFF.

V and J are TRBV20-1 and TRBJ1-2; possible D gene TRBD1, 5 bases. Germline loops: CDR1 DFQATT, CDR2 SNEGSKA (reference sequence). V dropped 6 bases and J dropped 8 bases, with 22 bases sitting between them. This CDR3 comprises 14 residues. The CDR3 region is CSANYAGTSQGYTF. The CDR3 DNA is TGCAGTGCAAACTACGCCGGGACTTCCCAGGGCTACACCTTC.

The V gene is TRBV6-8, the J gene TRBJ2-3; D is possibly TRBD1 (6 bases). Germline V gene data show CDR1 as MNHGY and CDR2 as SAAAGT. The germline V and J ends were trimmed by 6 bases and 5 bases, with 12 bases remaining between them. This CDR3 is built from 13 residues. The chain's CDR3 is CASSLQQGDTQYF. In DNA, the CDR3 is TGTGCCAGCAGCCTCCAACAGGGAGATACGCAGTATTTT.

The rearrangement joins TRBV18 to TRBJ2-2; D unclear. Per the germline V gene, CDR1 is KGHSH and CDR2 is LQKENI. The CDR3 has 16 residues. The germline V and J ends were trimmed by 2 bases and 4 bases, with 14 bases remaining between them. CDR3 nucleotide sequence: TGTGCCAGCTCACCATTCCCGGCAGGCAGCACCGGGGAGCTGTTTTTT. Translating it yields CASSPFPAGSTGELFF.

This clonotype was counted at least ten times. V usage is TRBV3-1 and J usage is TRBJ2-5, with TRBD2 matching 8 bases. The V and J ends lost 4 bases and 5 bases, in that order; junction bases with no gene match: 6. This CDR3 contains 14 residues. Germline assignment: CDR1 LGHDT and CDR2 YNNKEL (reference sequence). CDR3 nucleotide sequence: TGTGCCAGCAGCCCGGGACTAGGGTCTGAGACCCAGTACTTC. It encodes CASSPGLGSETQYF.

This clonotype was recorded a few times. V is TRBV12-3 or TRBV12-4 and J is TRBJ2-1; D gene uncertain. The J call may not be correct, given that the DNA end is closer to TRBJ2-5. The CDR3 consists of 12 residues. The CDR3 nucleotides read TGTGCCAGCAGTTTGGACCTAGTGACCCAGTACTTC. The encoded protein is CASSLDLVTQYF.